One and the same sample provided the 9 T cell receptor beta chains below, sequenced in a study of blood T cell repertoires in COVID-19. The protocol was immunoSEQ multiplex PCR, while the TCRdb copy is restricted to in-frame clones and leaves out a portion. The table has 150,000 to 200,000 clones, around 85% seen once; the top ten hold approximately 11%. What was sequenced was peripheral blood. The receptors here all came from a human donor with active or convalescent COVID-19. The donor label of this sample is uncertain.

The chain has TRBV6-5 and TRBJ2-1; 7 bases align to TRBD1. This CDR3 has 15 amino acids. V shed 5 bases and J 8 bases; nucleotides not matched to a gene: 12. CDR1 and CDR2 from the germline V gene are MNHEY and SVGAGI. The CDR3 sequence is CASSTRGRGLDEQFF. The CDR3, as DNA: TGTGCCAGCAGTACCCGGGGCAGGGGGTTGGATGAGCAGTTCTTC.

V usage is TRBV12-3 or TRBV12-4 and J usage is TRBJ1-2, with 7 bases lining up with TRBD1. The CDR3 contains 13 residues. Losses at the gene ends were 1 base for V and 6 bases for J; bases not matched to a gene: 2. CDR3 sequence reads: CASSLGQGDGYTF. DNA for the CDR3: TGTGCCAGCAGTTTAGGGCAGGGGGATGGCTACACCTTC.

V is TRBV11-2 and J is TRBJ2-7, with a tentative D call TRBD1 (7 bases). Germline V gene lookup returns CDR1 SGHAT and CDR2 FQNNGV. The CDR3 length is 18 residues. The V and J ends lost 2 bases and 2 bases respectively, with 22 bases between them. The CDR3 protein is CASSLQGGRGGGPYEQYF. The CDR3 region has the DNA TGTGCCAGCAGCTTACAAGGGGGCAGGGGAGGAGGGCCCTACGAGCAGTACTTC.

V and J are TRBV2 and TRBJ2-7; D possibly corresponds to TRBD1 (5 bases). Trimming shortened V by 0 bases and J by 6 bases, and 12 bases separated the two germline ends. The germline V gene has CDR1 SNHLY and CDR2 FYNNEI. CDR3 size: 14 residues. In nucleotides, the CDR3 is TGTGCCAGCAGTGAAGCAGGGGCGCTAGGCGAGCAGTACTTC. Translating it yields CASSEAGALGEQYF.

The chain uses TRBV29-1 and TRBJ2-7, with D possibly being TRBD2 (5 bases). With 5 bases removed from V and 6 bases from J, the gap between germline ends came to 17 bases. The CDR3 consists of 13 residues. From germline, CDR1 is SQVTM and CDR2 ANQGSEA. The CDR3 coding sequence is TGCAGCGTTACTAGTATAAACCGGGCCGAGCAGTACTTC. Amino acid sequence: CSVTSINRAEQYF.

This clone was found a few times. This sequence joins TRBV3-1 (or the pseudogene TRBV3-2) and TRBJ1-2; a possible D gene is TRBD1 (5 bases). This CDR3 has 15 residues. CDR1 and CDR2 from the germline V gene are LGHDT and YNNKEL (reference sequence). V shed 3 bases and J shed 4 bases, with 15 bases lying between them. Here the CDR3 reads CASSQGHSTIYGYTF. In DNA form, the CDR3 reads TGTGCCAGCAGCCAGGGGCATTCGACGATCTATGGCTACACCTTC.

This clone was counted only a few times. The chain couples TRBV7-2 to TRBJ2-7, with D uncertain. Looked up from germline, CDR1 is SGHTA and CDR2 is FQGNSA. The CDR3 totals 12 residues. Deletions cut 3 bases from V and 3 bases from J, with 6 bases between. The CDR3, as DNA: TGTGCCAGCAGCTTCACTAACTACGAGCAGTACTTC. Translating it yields CASSFTNYEQYF.

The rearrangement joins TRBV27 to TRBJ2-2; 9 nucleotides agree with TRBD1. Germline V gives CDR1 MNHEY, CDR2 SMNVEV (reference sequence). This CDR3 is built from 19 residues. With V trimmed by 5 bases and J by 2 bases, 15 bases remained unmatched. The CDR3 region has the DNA TGTGCCAGCAGTATCCTATCCCCGGACAGGGGACATAACACCGGGGAGCTGTTTTTT. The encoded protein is CASSILSPDRGHNTGELFF.

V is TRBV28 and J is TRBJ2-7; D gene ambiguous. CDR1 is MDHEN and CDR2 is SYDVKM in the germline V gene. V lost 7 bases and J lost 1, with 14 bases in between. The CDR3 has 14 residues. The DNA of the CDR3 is TGTGCCAGCACGGAGCAACTCCGTTCCTACGAGCAGTACTTC. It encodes CASTEQLRSYEQYF.